The clone carrying this T cell receptor beta chain has ten or more counts. Its target is unknown. Time point given: pre-sensitization, week 0. Treatment reported: therapeutic diphenylcyclopropenone sensitization with weekly scalp DPC. Alopecia patients deemed DPC-suitable, aged 18 to 70, excluding pregnancy. The data were taken from a study of human T cells and chemical hapten exposure. Whole-study context: How much TCR each sample yielded varied, mostly because pooled library volumes differed slightly. Study results and caveats: The count of PT1 expanded TCRs correlated positively with patch test score.

Each cDNA molecule in the library carried unique molecular identifiers. A single record per CDR3 protein comes from TCRdb applying MiXCR to the RACE reads. The sample lists tens of thousands of distinct CDR3 sequences, roughly 10% occurring once. Trimming left V 4 bases short and J 2 bases short, with 5 bases between. CDR1 MDHEN and CDR2 SYDVKM come from the germline V gene. The CDR3 is 12 residues long. This TCR derives from a woman aged 40-49 years with alopecia areata. Some clones in this sample may be carry-over from other donors' samples. V is TRBV28 and J is TRBJ1-2; D gene ambiguous. The sequencing used whole blood, collected in connection with sensitization to the hapten diphenylcyclopropenone (DPC). CDR3 coding DNA: TGTGCCAGCAGTTGGAGAAACTATGGCTACACCTTC. Translating it yields CASSWRNYGYTF.